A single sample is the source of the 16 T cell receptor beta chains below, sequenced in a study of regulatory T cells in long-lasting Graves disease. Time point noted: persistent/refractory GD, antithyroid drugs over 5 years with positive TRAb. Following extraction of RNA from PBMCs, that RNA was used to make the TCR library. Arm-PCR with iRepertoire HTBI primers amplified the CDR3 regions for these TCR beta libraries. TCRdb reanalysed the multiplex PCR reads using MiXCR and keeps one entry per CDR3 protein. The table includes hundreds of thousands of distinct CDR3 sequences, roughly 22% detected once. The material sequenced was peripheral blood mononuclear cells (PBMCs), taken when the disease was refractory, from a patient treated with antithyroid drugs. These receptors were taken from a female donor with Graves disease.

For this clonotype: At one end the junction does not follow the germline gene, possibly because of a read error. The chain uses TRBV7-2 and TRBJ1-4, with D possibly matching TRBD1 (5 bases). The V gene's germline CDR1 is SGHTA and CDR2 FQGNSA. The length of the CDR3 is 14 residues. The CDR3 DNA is TGTGCCAGCAGCTTAGCGCGGCAGGGTGAAAAACTGCTTTTT. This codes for CASSLARQGEKLLF.

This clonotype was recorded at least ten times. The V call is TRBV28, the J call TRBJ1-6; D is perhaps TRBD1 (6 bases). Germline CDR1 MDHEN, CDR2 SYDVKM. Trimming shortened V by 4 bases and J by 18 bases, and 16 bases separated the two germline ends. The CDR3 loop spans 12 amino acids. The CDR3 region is CASSSGQGHPHF. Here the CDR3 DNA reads TGTGCCAGCAGTTCCGGCCAGGGACATCCCCACTTT.

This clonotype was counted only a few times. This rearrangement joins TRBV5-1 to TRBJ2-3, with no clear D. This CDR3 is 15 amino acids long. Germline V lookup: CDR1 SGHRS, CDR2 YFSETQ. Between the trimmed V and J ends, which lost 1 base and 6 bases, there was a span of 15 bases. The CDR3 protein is CASSLYVGISDTQYF. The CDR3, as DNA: TGCGCCAGCAGCTTGTATGTAGGGATATCCGATACGCAGTATTTT.

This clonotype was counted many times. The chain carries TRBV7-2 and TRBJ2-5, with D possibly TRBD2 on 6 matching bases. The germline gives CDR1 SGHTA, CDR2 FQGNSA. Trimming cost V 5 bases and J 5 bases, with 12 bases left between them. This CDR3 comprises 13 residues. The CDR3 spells CASSPGTPETQYF. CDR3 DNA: TGTGCCAGCAGCCCCGGGACTCCCGAGACCCAGTACTTC.

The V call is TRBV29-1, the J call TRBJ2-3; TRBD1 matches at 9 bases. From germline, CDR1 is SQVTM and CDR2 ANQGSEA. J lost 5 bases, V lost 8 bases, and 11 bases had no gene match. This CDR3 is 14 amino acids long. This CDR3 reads CSTQLTGGIDTQYF. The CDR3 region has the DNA TGCAGCACCCAGTTGACAGGGGGTATAGATACGCAGTATTTT.

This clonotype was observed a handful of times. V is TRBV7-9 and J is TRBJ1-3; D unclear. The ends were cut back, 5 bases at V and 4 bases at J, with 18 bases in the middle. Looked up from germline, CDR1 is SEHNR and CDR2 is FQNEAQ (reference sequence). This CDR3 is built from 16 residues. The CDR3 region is CASSPWTGKMGNTIYF. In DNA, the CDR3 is TGTGCCAGCAGCCCGTGGACCGGGAAGATGGGAAACACCATATATTTT.

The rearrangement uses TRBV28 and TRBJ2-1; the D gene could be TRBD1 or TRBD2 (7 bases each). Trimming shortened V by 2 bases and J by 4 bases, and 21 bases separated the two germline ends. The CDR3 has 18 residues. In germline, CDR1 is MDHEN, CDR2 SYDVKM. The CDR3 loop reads CASSLILPTGREYNEQFF. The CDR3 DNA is TGTGCCAGCAGTTTAATTCTCCCGACAGGGAGGGAGTACAATGAGCAGTTCTTC.

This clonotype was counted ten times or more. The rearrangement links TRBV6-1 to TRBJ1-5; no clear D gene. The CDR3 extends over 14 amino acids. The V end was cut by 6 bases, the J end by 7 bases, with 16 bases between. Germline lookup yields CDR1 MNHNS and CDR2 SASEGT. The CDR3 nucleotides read TGTGCCAGCAGCGATAACGGTGGGAGGCAGCCCCAGCATTTT. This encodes CASSDNGGRQPQHF.

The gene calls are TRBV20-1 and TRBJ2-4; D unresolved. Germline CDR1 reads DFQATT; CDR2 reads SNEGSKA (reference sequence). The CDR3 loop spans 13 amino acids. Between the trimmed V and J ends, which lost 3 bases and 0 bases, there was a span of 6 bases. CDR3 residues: CSARVLAKNIQYF. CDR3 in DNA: TGCAGTGCTAGGGTACTAGCCAAAAACATTCAGTACTTC.

The CDR3 loop is CASWRGGYNEQFF. CDR3 DNA sequence: TGTGCCAGCTGGCGGGGGGGCTACAATGAGCAGTTCTTC. The genes are TRBV2 and TRBJ2-1; TRBD2 matches 9 bases. V gave up 8 bases and J gave up 3 bases; unmatched junction bases: 2. CDR1 SNHLY and CDR2 FYNNEI come from the germline V gene. The CDR3 contains 13 residues.

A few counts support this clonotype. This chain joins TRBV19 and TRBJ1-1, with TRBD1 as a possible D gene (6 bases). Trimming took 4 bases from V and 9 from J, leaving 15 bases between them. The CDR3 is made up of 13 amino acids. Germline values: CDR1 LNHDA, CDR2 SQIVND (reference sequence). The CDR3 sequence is CASSKGGRTQAFF. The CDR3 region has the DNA TGTGCCAGTAGTAAGGGGGGCCGAACGCAAGCTTTCTTT.

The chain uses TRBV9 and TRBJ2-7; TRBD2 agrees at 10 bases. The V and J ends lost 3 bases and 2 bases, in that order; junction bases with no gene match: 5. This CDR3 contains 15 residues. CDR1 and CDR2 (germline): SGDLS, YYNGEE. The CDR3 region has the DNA TGTGCCAGCAGCGGAAGGACTAGCGGAACCTACGAGCAGTACTTC. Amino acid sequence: CASSGRTSGTYEQYF.

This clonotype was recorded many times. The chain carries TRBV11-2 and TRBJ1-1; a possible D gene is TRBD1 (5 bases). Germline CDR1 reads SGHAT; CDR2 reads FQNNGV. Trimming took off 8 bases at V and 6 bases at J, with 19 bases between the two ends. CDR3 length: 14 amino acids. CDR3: CASGAGEASAEAFF. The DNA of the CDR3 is TGTGCCAGCGGGGCTGGGGAGGCAAGCGCTGAAGCTTTCTTT.

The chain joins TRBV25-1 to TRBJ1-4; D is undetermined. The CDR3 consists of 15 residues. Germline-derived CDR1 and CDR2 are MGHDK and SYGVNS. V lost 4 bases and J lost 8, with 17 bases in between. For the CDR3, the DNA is TGTGCCAGCAGTGGATGGACTGCCGGAGGGGAAAAACTGTTTTTT. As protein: CASSGWTAGGEKLFF.

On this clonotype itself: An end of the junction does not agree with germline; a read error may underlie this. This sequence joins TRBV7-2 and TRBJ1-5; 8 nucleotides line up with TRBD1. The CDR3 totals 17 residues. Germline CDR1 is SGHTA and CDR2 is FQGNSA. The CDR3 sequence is CVSSLGARQGWNQPQHF. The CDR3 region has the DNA TGTGTCAGCAGCTTAGGGGCAAGACAGGGGTGGAATCAGCCCCAGCATTTT.

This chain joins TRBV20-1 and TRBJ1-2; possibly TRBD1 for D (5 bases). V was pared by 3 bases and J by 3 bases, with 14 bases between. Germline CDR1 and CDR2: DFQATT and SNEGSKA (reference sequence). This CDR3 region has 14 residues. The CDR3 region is CSASSDSRHYGYTF. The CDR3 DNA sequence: TGCAGTGCTAGTTCCGACAGTCGCCACTATGGCTACACCTTC.